One sample yielded the 32 T cell receptor beta chains listed below, sequenced in a study of shared clonotypes between healthy human individuals. This table comes from immunoSEQ multiplex PCR, and its TCRdb copy is limited to in-frame clones, with some not included. The sample has roughly 510,000 clones, roughly 85% seen once. Sequencing used PBMCs. All receptors derive from a woman aged 40 to 55 in good health. Some clones in this sample may be carry-over from other donors' samples.

This clone turned up a few times. The rearrangement links TRBV28 to TRBJ1-1; D is perhaps TRBD1 (5 bases). Germline CDR1 MDHEN, CDR2 SYDVKM. The CDR3 has 15 residues. The V end lost 3 bases, the J end lost 0 bases, and 11 bases lay between the germline ends. CDR3 residues: CASSFGGYVNTEAFF. The CDR3 bases are TGTGCCAGCAGTTTCGGGGGTTATGTGAACACTGAAGCTTTCTTT.

This chain connects TRBV28 to TRBJ2-7; 9 bases are shared with TRBD2. Per the germline V gene, CDR1 is MDHEN and CDR2 is SYDVKM. Trimming at V came to 5 bases and at J to 6 bases, leaving 11 bases not matched to a gene. The CDR3 extends over 15 amino acids. This chain's CDR3 is CASSPATLLAGEQYF. DNA for the CDR3: TGTGCCAGCAGTCCCGCGACCCTACTAGCGGGCGAGCAGTACTTC.

The rearrangement joins TRBV5-5 to TRBJ1-2, with TRBD1 identical over 10 bases. J was trimmed by 1 base and V by 0 bases; bases with no gene match: 0. Germline V lookup: CDR1 SGHKS, CDR2 YYEKEE (reference sequence). The CDR3 spans 15 residues. The CDR3 reads CASSLGDRGNYGYTF. CDR3 nucleotides: TGTGCCAGCAGCTTGGGGGACAGGGGTAACTATGGCTACACCTTC.

This chain links TRBV5-1 with TRBJ2-7; possible D gene TRBD2, 5 bases. The CDR3 has 12 residues. The germline CDR1 and CDR2 sequences are SGHRS and YFSETQ. The V end lost 4 bases, the J end lost 3 bases, and 8 bases lay between the germline ends. CDR3 loop: CASSEDFYEQYF. In DNA form, the CDR3 reads TGCGCCAGCAGCGAGGACTTCTACGAGCAGTACTTC.

The chain links TRBV19 to TRBJ1-5, with a possible D match to TRBD1 (5 bases). CDR1 is LNHDA, CDR2 SQIVND, per germline (reference sequence). This CDR3 comprises 13 residues. Between the trimmed V and J ends, which lost 7 bases and 5 bases, there was a span of 12 bases. CDR3 DNA sequence: TGTGCCAGTACCCGGCAGGGAGATCAGCCCCAGCATTTT. Its translation is CASTRQGDQPQHF.

This chain uses TRBV7-6 with TRBJ1-3; a weak D match, TRBD1 (5 bases). This CDR3 comprises 20 residues. Deletions cut 1 base from V and 0 bases from J, with 22 bases between. In germline, CDR1 is SGHVS, CDR2 FNYEAQ. DNA for the CDR3: TGTGCCAGCAGCTTAGAATTGACAGCCTACAATCCGAGCTCTGGAAACACCATATATTTT. This sequence encodes CASSLELTAYNPSSGNTIYF.

The chain has TRBV27 and TRBJ2-1; D call uncertain. Germline values: CDR1 MNHEY, CDR2 SMNVEV (reference sequence). CDR3 length: 15 amino acids. V was shortened by 1 base and J by 0 bases, with 7 bases between the two germline ends. The CDR3 DNA is TGTGCCAGCAGTTTATATCTTTCCTCCTACAATGAGCAGTTCTTC. This encodes CASSLYLSSYNEQFF.

This clone was observed a few times. The rearrangement joins TRBV5-6 to TRBJ2-7, with TRBD2 matching 8 bases. This CDR3 has 15 residues. The germline gives CDR1 SGHDT, CDR2 YYEEEE. V gave up 5 bases and J gave up 4 bases; unmatched junction bases: 11. CDR3 amino acids: CASSTAGGAIYEQYF. CDR3 sequence (DNA): TGTGCCAGCAGTACGGCGGGGGGCGCAATATACGAGCAGTACTTC.

The gene calls are TRBV6-5 and TRBJ2-7; TRBD1 agrees at 9 bases. Trimming removed 6 bases from V and 3 bases from J; junction bases left unmatched: 6. Germline CDR1 MNHEY, CDR2 SVGAGI. This CDR3 has 14 residues. The CDR3 loop reads CASSSGTGYYEQYF. The CDR3 coding sequence is TGTGCCAGCAGCTCCGGGACAGGGTACTACGAGCAGTACTTC.

The chain has TRBV18 and TRBJ2-1, with D tentatively TRBD2 (5 bases). The CDR3 totals 13 residues. Looked up from germline, CDR1 is KGHSH and CDR2 is LQKENI. Trimming shortened V by 5 bases and J by 8 bases, and 13 bases separated the two germline ends. CDR3 nucleotides: TGTGCCAGCTCAGATAGCGTGGTGGATGAGCAGTTCTTC. Protein: CASSDSVVDEQFF. Drawing the rest from reference TRBV18 and TRBJ2-1, the complete variable domain is NAGVMQNPRHLVRRRGQEARLRCSPMKGHSHVYWYRQLPEEGLKFMVYLQKENIIDESGMPKERFSAEFPKEGPSILRIQQVVRGDSAAYFCASSDSVVDEQFFGPGTRLTVL.

This chain joins TRBV10-3 and TRBJ2-5; tentative D call: TRBD1 (5 bases). V lost 6 bases to trimming and J lost 2 bases, with 13 bases between them. This CDR3 is 14 amino acids long. The V gene's germline CDR1 is ENHRY and CDR2 SYGVKD. CDR3 protein: CAIRKDKQQETQYF. CDR3 bases: TGTGCCATCAGGAAGGACAAACAGCAAGAGACCCAGTACTTC.

This chain uses TRBV30 with TRBJ1-2; a possible D gene is TRBD1 (5 bases). The germline V and J ends were trimmed by 2 bases and 2 bases, with 12 bases remaining between them. Germline V gene data show CDR1 as GTSNPN and CDR2 as SVGIG (reference sequence). This CDR3 comprises 14 residues. CDR3 loop: CAWSPTWDNYGYTF. The CDR3 coding sequence is TGTGCCTGGAGTCCTACATGGGACAACTATGGCTACACCTTC.

The rearrangement uses TRBV5-1 and TRBJ2-5; D is possibly TRBD2 (5 bases). CDR3 size: 16 residues. Trimming cost V 4 bases and J 0 bases, with 16 bases left between them. Germline V gene sequence: CDR1 SGHRS, CDR2 YFSETQ. CDR3 bases: TGCGCCAGCAGCCCGAGCGGTATTCGGTACCAAGAGACCCAGTACTTC. Residues: CASSPSGIRYQETQYF.

The chain has TRBV19 and TRBJ2-2; D is undetermined. Germline loops: CDR1 LNHDA, CDR2 SQIVND (reference sequence). The CDR3 runs 13 residues. V gave up 5 bases and J gave up 2 bases, with 6 bases separating them. For the CDR3, the DNA is TGTGCCAGTAGTCGCCTTAACACCGGGGAGCTGTTTTTT. The encoded protein is CASSRLNTGELFF.

The DNA for the CDR3 is TGTGCCAGCAGCTTAAGGGGGCCTAATGAAAAACTGTTTTTT. The encoded protein is CASSLRGPNEKLFF. V gene TRBV7-9 combines with J gene TRBJ1-4; 7 bases are a match to TRBD1. CDR1 and CDR2 (germline): SEHNR, FQNEAQ (reference sequence). The CDR3 is 14 amino acids. V trimming: 2 bases; J trimming: 3 bases; junction bases outside the gene matches: 0.

The chain uses TRBV30 and TRBJ1-1; D might be TRBD1 (6 bases). Germline V CDR1 and CDR2: GTSNPN, SVGIG (reference sequence). V shed 0 bases and J shed 1 base, with 9 bases lying between them. The CDR3 totals 14 residues. The CDR3 nucleotides read TGTGCCTGGAGTGTGACAGGAACGAACACTGAAGCTTTCTTT. This encodes CAWSVTGTNTEAFF.

J is TRBJ1-2 and V is TRBV5-1; TRBD1 aligns across 7 bases. Losses at the gene ends were 0 bases for V and 7 bases for J; bases not matched to a gene: 9. The germline V gene encodes CDR1 SGHRS and CDR2 YFSETQ. CDR3 length: 15 residues. CDR3: CASSLAAEGATGYTF. In DNA form, the CDR3 reads TGCGCCAGCAGCTTGGCCGCGGAGGGGGCAACTGGCTACACCTTC. The full variable domain, in which reference TRBV5-1 and TRBJ1-2 provide the parts outside the CDR3, is KAGVTQTPRYLIKTRGQQVTLSCSPISGHRSVSWYQQTPGQGLQFLFEYFSETQRNKGNFPGRFSGRQFSNSRSEMNVSTLELGDSALYLCASSLAAEGATGYTFGSGTRLTVV.

This rearrangement joins TRBV7-9 to TRBJ2-7; 7 bases map to TRBD2. The CDR3 length is 15 residues. V lost 3 bases and J lost 4; bases outside the gene matches: 9. Germline V gene lookup returns CDR1 SEHNR and CDR2 FQNEAQ (reference sequence). CDR3 sequence (DNA): TGTGCCAGCAGCTTTTCTAGCGGAAACAGGTACGAGCAGTACTTC. This encodes CASSFSSGNRYEQYF.

This clone came up a few times. The CDR3 loop is CASSDGRLAGSYNEQFF. DNA for the CDR3: TGTGCCAGCAGTGACGGGAGACTAGCGGGATCCTACAATGAGCAGTTCTTC. J is TRBJ2-1 and V is TRBV6-1; 11 nucleotides agree with TRBD2. J gave up 1 base and V 3 bases, and 5 bases lay outside the gene matches. Germline V gene data show CDR1 as MNHNS and CDR2 as SASEGT. CDR3 size: 17 residues.

V usage is TRBV6-1 and J usage is TRBJ2-7, with D possibly TRBD2 on 6 matching bases. Germline loops: CDR1 MNHNS, CDR2 SASEGT. The CDR3 is 12 amino acids. V shed 6 bases and J shed 6 bases, with 12 bases lying between them. The DNA of the CDR3 is TGTGCCAGCAGGCCAGGAGGGTTCGAGCAGTACTTC. Protein product: CASRPGGFEQYF.

In this sample, this clone turned up a few times. V is TRBV15 and J is TRBJ2-5, with 9 positions matching TRBD2. The V segment lost 0 bases and the J segment 5 bases; nucleotides outside the gene matches: 7. From germline, CDR1 is LNHNV and CDR2 YYDKDF (reference sequence). The CDR3 runs to 16 residues. The CDR3: CATSREGLAGHETQYF. CDR3 bases: TGTGCCACCAGCAGAGAAGGGCTAGCGGGACATGAGACCCAGTACTTC.

This clone was seen a handful of times. The chain employs TRBV5-1 and TRBJ2-7, with D uncertain. CDR1 and CDR2 (germline): SGHRS, YFSETQ. The V gene lost 0 bases and the J gene lost 5 bases, with 6 bases spanning the gap. This CDR3 region has 12 residues. In nucleotides, the CDR3 is TGCGCCAGCAGCTTGGAGGCTCACGAGCAGTACTTC. Amino acids: CASSLEAHEQYF.

The V call is TRBV28, the J call TRBJ1-5, with 9 bases that match TRBD1. Trimming at V came to 5 bases and at J to 2 bases, leaving 13 bases not matched to a gene. The CDR3 covers 18 residues. CDR1 and CDR2 (germline): MDHEN, SYDVKM. DNA for the CDR3: TGTGCCAGCAGTATCGGGACAGGGCTTTATCACCGCAATCAGCCCCAGCATTTT. Translating it yields CASSIGTGLYHRNQPQHF.

This clone came up once. CDR3: CAISGGGSGQETQYF. As DNA, the CDR3 is TGTGCCATCAGTGGGGGCGGGAGTGGTCAAGAGACCCAGTACTTC. The rearrangement links TRBV10-3 to TRBJ2-5, with TRBD2 identical over 7 bases. The CDR3 consists of 15 residues. Germline CDR1 ENHRY, CDR2 SYGVKD. J lost 2 bases, V lost 4 bases, and 7 bases had no gene match.

The rearrangement links TRBV19 to TRBJ2-4; tentative D call: TRBD1 (6 bases). Between the trimmed V and J ends, which lost 5 bases and 0 bases, there was a span of 11 bases. CDR1 is LNHDA, CDR2 SQIVND, per germline (reference sequence). This CDR3 region has 15 residues. The CDR3 sequence is CASSGQGLAKNIQYF. The CDR3 bases are TGTGCCAGTAGTGGCCAGGGGCTAGCCAAAAACATTCAGTACTTC. The complete variable domain, with remaining parts taken from reference TRBV19 and TRBJ2-4, reads DGGITQSPKYLFRKEGQNVTLSCEQNLNHDAMYWYRQDPGQGLRLIYYSQIVNDFQKGDIAEGYSVSREKKESFPLTVTSAQKNPTAFYLCASSGQGLAKNIQYFGAGTRLSVL.

The gene calls are TRBV19 and TRBJ1-5; 9 bases agree with TRBD1. The CDR3 contains 15 residues. After removal of 6 bases from V and 4 bases from J, the junction contained 7 bases not matched to a gene. Germline values: CDR1 LNHDA, CDR2 SQIVND (reference sequence). The chain's CDR3 is CASRDDRGWNQPQHF. The CDR3 nucleotides are TGTGCCAGTAGGGATGACAGGGGGTGGAATCAGCCCCAGCATTTT.

This clone was counted at least ten times. The chain has TRBV4-2 and TRBJ2-3; D tentatively reads TRBD1 or TRBD2 (5 bases each). With 6 bases removed from V and 1 base from J, the gap between germline ends came to 20 bases. This CDR3 is built from 17 residues. Per the germline V gene, CDR1 is LGHNA and CDR2 is YNFKEQ. DNA for the CDR3: TGTGCCAGCAGTCCAAGGGCAAACGGGGCTCGCACAGATACGCAGTATTTT. Its protein product is CASSPRANGARTDTQYF.

This chain joins TRBV7-8 and TRBJ2-3, with TRBD2 identical over 8 bases. Germline CDR1 and CDR2: SGHVS and FQNEAQ. The J segment lost 5 bases and the V segment lost 1 base, leaving 8 bases of the junction unmatched. The CDR3 is 16 residues long. The CDR3 DNA reads TGTGCCAGCAGCTTAGGGAATGGGCGGGGGGAAGATACGCAGTATTTT. Its protein is CASSLGNGRGEDTQYF.

The chain recombines TRBV29-1 with TRBJ1-2; 8 bases map to TRBD1. The trim removed 7 bases at V and 7 bases at J, leaving 11 bases unmatched. The CDR3 has 13 residues. Looked up from germline, CDR1 is SQVTM and CDR2 is ANQGSEA. CDR3 sequence reads: CSASLGQGAGYTF. CDR3 nucleotide sequence: TGCAGCGCAAGCCTAGGACAGGGCGCTGGCTACACCTTC. Full variable domain (missing parts from reference TRBV29-1 and TRBJ1-2): SAVISQKPSRDICQRGTSLTIQCQVDSQVTMMFWYRQQPGQSLTLIATANQGSEATYESGFVIDKFPISRPNLTFSTLTVSNMSPEDSSIYLCSASLGQGAGYTFGSGTRLTVV.

This chain joins TRBV5-1 and TRBJ2-7; 11 positions agree with TRBD2. The CDR3 loop spans 15 amino acids. Germline CDR1 and CDR2: SGHRS and YFSETQ. J gave up 7 bases and V 0 bases, and 6 bases lay outside the gene matches. The CDR3 region is CASSLELAGGYEQYF. The CDR3 DNA reads as TGCGCCAGCAGCTTGGAGCTAGCGGGAGGATATGAGCAGTACTTC.

The V and J genes are TRBV7-9 and TRBJ2-1; D gene ambiguous. This CDR3 has 11 residues. V was pared by 8 bases and J by 5 bases, with 7 bases between. Germline V gene data show CDR1 as SEHNR and CDR2 as FQNEAQ (reference sequence). The CDR3 here is CASDQNNEQFF. The CDR3 nucleotides read TGTGCCAGCGACCAAAACAATGAGCAGTTCTTC.

This chain connects TRBV7-2 to TRBJ2-1, with TRBD1 matching over 11 bases. This CDR3 has 15 residues. Trimming at V came to 1 base and at J to 9 bases, leaving 5 bases not matched to a gene. Germline values: CDR1 SGHTA, CDR2 FQGNSA. The CDR3 coding sequence is TGTGCCAGCAGCTTAGTCAGGACAGGGGGCACTGAGCAGTTCTTC. This codes for CASSLVRTGGTEQFF.